The rows below give T cell receptor beta chains drawn from one sample of a study of T cells in Graves' hyperthyroidism and ophthalmopathy. TCRdb analysed the multiplex PCR reads with MiXCR anew, one entry per CDR3 protein. This repertoire shows 350,000 to 450,000 distinct CDR3 sequences, about 14% found once; its top ten account for about 11%. Sequences were obtained from blood. These receptors were collected from a woman aged 55 to 70 with Graves' hyperthyroidism. The CDR3 runs from the conserved cysteine through the conserved F or W. A D gene is named only where the DNA matches it firmly. Only some rows state a clone size, as once, few, many or a class for expanded clones.

V	J	length	D	size	CDR3	DNA
TRBV6-1	TRBJ2-7	15	TRBD2	-	CASSASGASSYEQYF	TGTGCCAGCAGTGCTAGCGGGGCAAGCTCCTACGAGCAGTACTTC
TRBV5-1	TRBJ1-6	17	-	few	CASSGRRTTEANSPLHF	TGCGCCAGCAGCGGGAGAAGGACGACGGAGGCGAATTCACCCCTCCACTTT
TRBV12-3/TRBV12-4	TRBJ2-1	17	TRBD2	few	CASSSVLGLADNNEQFF	TGTGCCAGCAGTTCTGTCTTGGGACTAGCGGACAACAATGAGCAGTTCTTC
TRBV18	TRBJ2-5	14	-	-	CASSPSAGRETQYF	TGTGCCAGCTCACCCTCGGCAGGGCGGGAGACCCAGTACTTC
TRBV18	TRBJ2-7	13	-	many	CASSPPQQLEQYF	TGTGCCAGCTCACCACCGCAGCAGCTTGAGCAGTACTTC
TRBV6-1	TRBJ2-3	15	-	-	CASSEKIRVTDTQYF	TGTGCCAGCAGTGAAAAAATTAGGGTGACAGATACGCAGTATTTT
TRBV6-6	TRBJ2-7	14	-	few	CASSYSRVSYEQYF	TGTGCCAGCAGTTACTCTAGGGTCTCCTACGAGCAGTACTTC
TRBV20-1	TRBJ2-5	14	-	once	CSASEHGVQETQYF	TGCAGTGCTAGCGAACATGGGGTGCAAGAGACCCAGTACTTC
TRBV11-2	TRBJ2-3	14	-	many	CASSLDPQGDTQYF	TGTGCCAGCAGCCTCGACCCTCAGGGCGATACGCAGTATTTT
TRBV12-3/TRBV12-4	TRBJ2-2	16	TRBD2	-	CASSLGTSGNTGELFF	TGTGCCAGCAGTTTAGGGACTAGCGGCAACACCGGGGAGCTGTTTTTT
TRBV30	TRBJ2-7	11	-	few	CAWSLWDEQYF	TGTGCCTGGAGTTTGTGGGACGAGCAGTACTTC
TRBV12-3/TRBV12-4	TRBJ2-1	12	-	few	CASSGGRGGQFF	TGTGCCAGCAGTGGAGGGCGGGGAGGGCAGTTCTTC
TRBV7-6	TRBJ1-3	17	-	-	CASSPRPGRGSGNTIYF	TGTGCCAGCAGTCCTCGTCCGGGAAGGGGCTCTGGAAACACCATATATTTT
TRBV28	TRBJ2-7	19	TRBD1	many	CASSSRISGQGFRAYEQYF	TGTGCCAGCAGTTCACGAATTTCGGGACAGGGGTTTCGGGCTTACGAGCAGTACTTC
TRBV3-1	TRBJ2-1	16	TRBD2	many	CASSHQAASGNNEQFF	TGTGCCAGCAGCCACCAAGCTGCTAGCGGGAACAATGAGCAGTTCTTC
TRBV28	TRBJ1-1	15	TRBD1	once	CASSRRDRGHTEAFF	TGTGCCAGCAGCCGGCGGGACAGGGGGCACACTGAAGCTTTCTTT
TRBV20-1	TRBJ2-3	15	-	few	CSAIKVQAPSDTQYF	TGCAGTGCTATCAAAGTACAGGCCCCATCAGATACGCAGTATTTT
TRBV27	TRBJ2-1	15	-	many	CASSPLGGWDNEQFF	TGTGCCAGCAGTCCCTTGGGCGGGTGGGACAATGAGCAGTTCTTC
TRBV5-5	TRBJ1-6	15	TRBD1	many	CASSLNDRVNSPLHF	TGTGCCAGCAGCTTAAACGACAGGGTAAATTCACCCCTCCACTTT
TRBV18	TRBJ2-5	16	-	many	CASSALLQATQETQYF	TGTGCCAGCTCAGCCCTTCTACAGGCTACCCAAGAGACCCAGTACTTC
TRBV20-1	TRBJ2-7	13	-	few	CSAWTGPTYEQYF	TGCAGTGCTTGGACCGGGCCGACCTACGAGCAGTACTTC
TRBV9	TRBJ2-2	14	TRBD2	-	CASSVATGGGELFF	TGTGCCAGCAGCGTAGCTACGGGGGGTGGGGAGCTGTTTTTT